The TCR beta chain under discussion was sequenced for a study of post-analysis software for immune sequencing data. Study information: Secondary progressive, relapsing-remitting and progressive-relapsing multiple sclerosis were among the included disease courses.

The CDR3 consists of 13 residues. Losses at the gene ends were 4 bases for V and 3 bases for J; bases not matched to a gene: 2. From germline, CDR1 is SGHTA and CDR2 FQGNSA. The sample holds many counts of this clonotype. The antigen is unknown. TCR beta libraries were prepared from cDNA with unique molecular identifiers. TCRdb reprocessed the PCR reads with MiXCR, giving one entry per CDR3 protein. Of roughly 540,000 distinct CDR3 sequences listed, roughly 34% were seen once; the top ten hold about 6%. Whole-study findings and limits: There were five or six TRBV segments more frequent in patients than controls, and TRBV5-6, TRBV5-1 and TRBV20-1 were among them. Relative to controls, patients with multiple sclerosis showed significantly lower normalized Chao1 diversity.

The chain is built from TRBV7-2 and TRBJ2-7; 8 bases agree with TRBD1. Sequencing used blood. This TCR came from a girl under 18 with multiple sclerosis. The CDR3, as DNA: TGTGCCAGCAGCTCCGGGACAGGCTACGAGCAGTACTTC. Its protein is CASSSGTGYEQYF.